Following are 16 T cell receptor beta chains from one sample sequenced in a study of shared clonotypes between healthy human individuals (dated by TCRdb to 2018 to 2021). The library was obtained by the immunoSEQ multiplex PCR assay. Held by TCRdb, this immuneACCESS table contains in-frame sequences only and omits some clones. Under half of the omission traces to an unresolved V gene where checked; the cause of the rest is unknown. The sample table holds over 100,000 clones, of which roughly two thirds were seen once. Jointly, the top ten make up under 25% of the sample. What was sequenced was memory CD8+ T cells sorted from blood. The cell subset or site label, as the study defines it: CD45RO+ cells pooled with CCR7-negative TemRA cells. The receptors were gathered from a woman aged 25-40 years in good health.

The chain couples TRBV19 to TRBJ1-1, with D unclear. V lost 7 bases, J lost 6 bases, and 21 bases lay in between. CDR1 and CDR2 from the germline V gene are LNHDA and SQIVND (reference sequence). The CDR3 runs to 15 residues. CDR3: CASTIWGDGVAEAFF. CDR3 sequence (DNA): TGTGCCAGTACGATATGGGGAGACGGTGTCGCTGAAGCTTTCTTT. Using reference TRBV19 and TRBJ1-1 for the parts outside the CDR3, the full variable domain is DGGITQSPKYLFRKEGQNVTLSCEQNLNHDAMYWYRQDPGQGLRLIYYSQIVNDFQKGDIAEGYSVSREKKESFPLTVTSAQKNPTAFYLCASTIWGDGVAEAFFGQGTRLTVV.

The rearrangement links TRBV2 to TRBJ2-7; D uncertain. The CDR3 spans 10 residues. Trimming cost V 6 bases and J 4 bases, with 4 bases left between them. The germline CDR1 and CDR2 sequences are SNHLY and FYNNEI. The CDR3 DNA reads TGTGCCAGCAGAGAGTACGAGCAGTACTTC. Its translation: CASREYEQYF.

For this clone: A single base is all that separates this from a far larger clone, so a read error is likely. CDR3 protein: CASSQDDASPSYEQYF. CDR3 bases: TGCGCCAGCAGCCAAGATGATGCGTCCCCTTCCTACGAGCAGTACTTC. The chain links TRBV4-1 to TRBJ2-7; D is ambiguous. CDR3 length: 16 amino acids. The germline gives CDR1 MGHRA, CDR2 YSYEKL. Trimming stripped 0 bases from V and 1 base from J, with 13 bases between.

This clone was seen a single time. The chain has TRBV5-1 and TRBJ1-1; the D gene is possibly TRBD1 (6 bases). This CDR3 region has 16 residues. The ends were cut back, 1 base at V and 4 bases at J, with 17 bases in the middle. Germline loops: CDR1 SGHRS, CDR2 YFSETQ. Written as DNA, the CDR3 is TGCGCCAGCAGCTTGTTGACCCCCGAAGGGGGCACTGAAGCTTTCTTT. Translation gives CASSLLTPEGGTEAFF.

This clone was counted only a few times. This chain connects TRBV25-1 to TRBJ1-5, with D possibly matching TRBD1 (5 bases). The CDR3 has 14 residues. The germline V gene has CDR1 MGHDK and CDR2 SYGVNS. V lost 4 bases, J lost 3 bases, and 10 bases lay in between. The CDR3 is CASSGGVDNQPQHF. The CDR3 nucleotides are TGTGCCAGCAGTGGAGGGGTGGACAATCAGCCCCAGCATTTT.

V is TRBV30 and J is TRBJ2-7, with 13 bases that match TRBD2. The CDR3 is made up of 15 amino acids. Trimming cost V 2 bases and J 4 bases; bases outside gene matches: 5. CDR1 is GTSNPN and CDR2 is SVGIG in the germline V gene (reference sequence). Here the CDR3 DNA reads TGTGCCTGGAGTACGGGACTAGCGGGACCATACGAGCAGTACTTC. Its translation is CAWSTGLAGPYEQYF.

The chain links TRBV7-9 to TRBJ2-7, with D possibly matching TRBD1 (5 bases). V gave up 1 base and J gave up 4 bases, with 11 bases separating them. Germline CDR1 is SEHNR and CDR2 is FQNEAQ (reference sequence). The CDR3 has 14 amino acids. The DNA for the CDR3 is TGTGCCAGCAGCTTAGTTCCAGGGTGGTACGAGCAGTACTTC. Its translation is CASSLVPGWYEQYF.

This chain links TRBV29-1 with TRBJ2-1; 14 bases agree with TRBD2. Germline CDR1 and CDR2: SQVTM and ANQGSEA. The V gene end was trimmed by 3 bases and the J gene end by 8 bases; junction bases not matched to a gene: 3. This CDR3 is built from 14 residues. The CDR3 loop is CSVDRTSGRYEQFF. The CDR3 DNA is TGCAGCGTTGACCGGACTAGCGGGAGGTATGAGCAGTTCTTC.

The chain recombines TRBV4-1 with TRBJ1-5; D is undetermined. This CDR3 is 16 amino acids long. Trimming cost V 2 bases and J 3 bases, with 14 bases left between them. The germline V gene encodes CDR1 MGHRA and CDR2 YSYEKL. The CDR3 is CASSQKRGLDNQPQHF. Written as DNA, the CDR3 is TGCGCCAGCAGCCAAAAGAGAGGGTTGGACAATCAGCCCCAGCATTTT.

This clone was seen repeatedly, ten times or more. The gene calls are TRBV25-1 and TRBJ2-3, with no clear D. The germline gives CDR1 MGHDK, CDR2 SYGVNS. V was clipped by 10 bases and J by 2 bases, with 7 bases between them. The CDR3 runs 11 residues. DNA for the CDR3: TGTGCCACACAACTCACAGATACGCAGTATTTT. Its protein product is CATQLTDTQYF.

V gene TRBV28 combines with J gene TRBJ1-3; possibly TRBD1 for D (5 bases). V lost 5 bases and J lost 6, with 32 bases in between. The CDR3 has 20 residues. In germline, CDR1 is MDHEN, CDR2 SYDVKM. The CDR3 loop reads CASSPFRGLTVRGMENTIYF. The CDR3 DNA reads TGTGCCAGCAGTCCGTTTAGGGGCCTCACGGTCCGCGGAATGGAAAACACCATATATTTT.

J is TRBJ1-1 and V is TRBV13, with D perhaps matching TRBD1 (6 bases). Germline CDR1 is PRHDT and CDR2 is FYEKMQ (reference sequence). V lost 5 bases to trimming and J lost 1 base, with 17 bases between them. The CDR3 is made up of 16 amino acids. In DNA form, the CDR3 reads TGTGCCAGCAGCCAGCATTGGGACACTTGGAACACTGAAGCTTTCTTT. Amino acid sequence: CASSQHWDTWNTEAFF.

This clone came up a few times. The CDR3 DNA follows: TGTGCCAGCAGTTTGGGACAGGGATACTATGGCTACACCTTC. As protein: CASSLGQGYYGYTF. V usage is TRBV2 and J usage is TRBJ1-2; TRBD1 matches at 9 bases. The CDR3 is 14 amino acids. Germline V gene data show CDR1 as SNHLY and CDR2 as FYNNEI. The V and J ends lost 5 bases and 3 bases, in that order; junction bases with no gene match: 4.

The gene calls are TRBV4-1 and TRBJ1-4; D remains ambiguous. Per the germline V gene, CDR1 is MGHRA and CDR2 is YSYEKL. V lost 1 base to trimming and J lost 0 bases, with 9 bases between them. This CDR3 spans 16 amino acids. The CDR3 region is CASSQVPRATNEKLFF. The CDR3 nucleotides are TGCGCCAGCAGCCAAGTTCCGAGAGCAACTAATGAAAAACTGTTTTTT.

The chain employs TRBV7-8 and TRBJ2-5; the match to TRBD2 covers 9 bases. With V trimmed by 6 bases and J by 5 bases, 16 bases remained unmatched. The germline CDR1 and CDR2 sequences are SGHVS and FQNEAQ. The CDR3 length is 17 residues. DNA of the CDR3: TGTGCCAGCAGTCGCCTCGCGGGGGGGTTCTCCGGGGAGACCCAGTACTTC. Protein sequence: CASSRLAGGFSGETQYF.

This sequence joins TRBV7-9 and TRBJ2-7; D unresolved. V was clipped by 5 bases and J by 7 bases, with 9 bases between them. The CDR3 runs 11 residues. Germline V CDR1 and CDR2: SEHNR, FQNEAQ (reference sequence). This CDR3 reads CASSPAREQYF. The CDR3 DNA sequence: TGTGCCAGCAGCCCAGCCAGGGAGCAGTACTTC.